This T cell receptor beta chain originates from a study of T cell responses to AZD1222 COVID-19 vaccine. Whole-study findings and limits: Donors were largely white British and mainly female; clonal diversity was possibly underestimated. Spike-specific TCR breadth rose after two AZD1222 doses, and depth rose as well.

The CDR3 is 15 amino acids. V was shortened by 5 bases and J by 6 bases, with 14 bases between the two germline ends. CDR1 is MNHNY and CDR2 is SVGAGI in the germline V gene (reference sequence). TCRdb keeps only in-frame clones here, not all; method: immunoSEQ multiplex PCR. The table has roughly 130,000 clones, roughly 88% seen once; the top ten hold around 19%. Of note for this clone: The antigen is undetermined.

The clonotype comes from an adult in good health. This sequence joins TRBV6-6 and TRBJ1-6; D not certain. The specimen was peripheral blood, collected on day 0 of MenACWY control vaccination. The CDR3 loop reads CASSNGRTTNSPLHF. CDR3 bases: TGTGCCAGCAGTAATGGACGGACCACTAATTCACCCCTCCACTTT.